This TCR beta chain was retrieved from a study of shared clonotypes between healthy human individuals. As for the study in general: Ranging from 18 to 49 in age, donors were a couple of women and three men.

Using immunoSEQ multiplex PCR, the repertoire was profiled, and TCRdb retains in-frame clones only, with some absent. The table lists about 1.1 million clones, approximately 78% of them singletons. The CDR3 extends over 14 amino acids. From germline, CDR1 is LNHDA and CDR2 SQIVND (reference sequence). V lost 4 bases and J 3 bases, leaving 12 bases between the germline ends. Comment on this clone: Its cognate antigen is unknown.

The study's findings and limits: Only blood was sampled; tissue repertoires likely differ. Lower generation probabilities were found for non-shared clonotypes than for those shared by all four donors.

This TCR was recovered from a man in his late teens or twenties in good health. Some clones in this sample may be carry-over from other donors' samples. Sequenced material: memory CD4+ T cells from PBMCs. Documented subset: CD45RA-negative fraction. The chain is built from TRBV19 and TRBJ1-2; D gene ambiguous. The CDR3 bases are TGTGCCAGTAGTAATCGGCCGGGTGACTATGGCTACACCTTC. Residues: CASSNRPGDYGYTF.